The T cell receptor beta chain described here comes from a study of OX40 agonist ivuxolimab in advanced cancers. Across the whole study: Partial responses were seen in three patients, one with hepatocellular carcinoma and two with cutaneous melanoma.

Using immunoSEQ multiplex PCR, the repertoire was profiled, and TCRdb retains in-frame clones only, with some absent. The table shows tens of thousands of clones, with around 91% occurring only once. From germline, CDR1 is MNHEY and CDR2 SVGAGI. Trimming stripped 3 bases from V and 3 bases from J, with 8 bases between. The CDR3 is 14 amino acids. The sample was CD4+ or CD8+ T cells sorted from blood, taken in a trial of the OX40 agonist ivuxolimab. This TCR derives from an adult with an advanced solid tumor such as melanoma, head and neck, liver or kidney cancer. This chain links TRBV6-5 with TRBJ1-4; no reliable D call. This chain's CDR3 is CASSYSGSNEKLFF. CDR3 coding DNA: TGTGCCAGCAGTTATTCGGGGTCTAATGAAAAACTGTTTTTT.